This TCR beta chain was recorded in a study of response to subunit inactivated influenza vaccine. Overall study findings and caveats: The authors suggested that few new T cells are recruited per seasonal influenza vaccination.

A word on this clonotype: The antigen is undetermined.

TCRdb called the RT-PCR reads again in MiXCR, with one record for every CDR3 protein. In the table there are about 700,000 distinct CDR3 sequences, 15% to 18% of which are singletons. The receptor comes from a man aged 50-60 years who received an inactivated influenza vaccine. Sequencing was performed on PBMCs from blood, taken approximately 12 days after vaccination.

The CDR3 nucleotides read TGTGCCAGCAGGATCTCTGAGACCCAGTACTTC. Its translation: CASRISETQYF. The rearrangement uses TRBV7-9 and TRBJ2-5, with D unresolved. Germline V gene data show CDR1 as SEHNR and CDR2 as FQNEAQ (reference sequence). The V end was cut by 6 bases, the J end by 5 bases, with 7 bases between. This CDR3 has 11 amino acids.